This entry is about one T cell receptor beta chain. No antigen is known for it. Over several immunoSEQ plates, each subset's genomic DNA was distributed in even portions. Per the authors' pipeline: Filtering differed since immunoSEQ provided only junctions, with no quality scores. Some clones are missing from TCRdb's copy, which holds only in-frame ones; the method was immunoSEQ multiplex PCR. V and J calls and clone size are as listed in that table; D and trimming were resolved from the DNA. Of about a million clones listed, roughly 75% are singletons. Every donor, a Caucasian adult, lived in Nashville, Tennessee. The sample is drawn from a study of shared clonotypes between healthy human individuals. Study results and limitations: Lower generation probabilities were found for non-shared clonotypes than for those shared by all four donors.

Germline CDR1 reads MNHEY; CDR2 reads SMNVEV (reference sequence). Trimming stripped 6 bases from V and 4 bases from J, with 16 bases between. The length of the CDR3 is 15 residues. The receptor comes from a man younger than 35 in good health. The V gene is TRBV27, the J gene TRBJ2-1; no clear D. The material sequenced was memory CD4+ T cells sorted from blood. Subset noted: CD45RA-negative fraction. In DNA form, the CDR3 reads TGTGCCAGCAGGCCCCCGGCCAGGTTGTACAATGAGCAGTTCTTC. Translated: CASRPPARLYNEQFF.